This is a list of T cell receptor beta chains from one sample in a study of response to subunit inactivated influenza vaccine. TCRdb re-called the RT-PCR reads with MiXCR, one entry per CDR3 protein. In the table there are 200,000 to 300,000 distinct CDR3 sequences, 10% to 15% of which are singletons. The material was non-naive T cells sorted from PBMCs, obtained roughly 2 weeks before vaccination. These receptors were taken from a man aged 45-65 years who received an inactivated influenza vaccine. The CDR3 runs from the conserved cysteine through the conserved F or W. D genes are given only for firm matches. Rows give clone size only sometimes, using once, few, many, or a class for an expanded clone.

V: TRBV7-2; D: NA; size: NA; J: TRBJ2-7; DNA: TGTGCCAGCAGCTTAGTCCCGGACTTAACCTACGAGCAGTACTTC; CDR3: CASSLVPDLTYEQYF
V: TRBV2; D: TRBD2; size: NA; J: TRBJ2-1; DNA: TGTGCCAGCAGGCGGGAGAGTTTGAATGAGCAGTTCTTC; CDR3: CASRRESLNEQFF
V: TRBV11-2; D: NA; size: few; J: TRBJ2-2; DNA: TGTGCCAGCAGCCGAACAACGAGGGGACCTCGTCACGGGGAGCTGTTTTTT; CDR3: CASSRTTRGPRHGELFF
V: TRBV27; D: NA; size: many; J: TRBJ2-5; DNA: TGTGCCAGCAGTGCATCAGTCAAGGGGGAGACCCAGTACTTC; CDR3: CASSASVKGETQYF
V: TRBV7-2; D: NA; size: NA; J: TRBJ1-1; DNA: TGTGCCAGCAGCTTAGCGGTGGTCGGCACTGAAGCTTTCTTT; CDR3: CASSLAVVGTEAFF
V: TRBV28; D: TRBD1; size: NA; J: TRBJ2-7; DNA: TGTGCCAGCAGCGTATCTGGACAGGGGACCTTCGAGCAGTACTTC; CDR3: CASSVSGQGTFEQYF
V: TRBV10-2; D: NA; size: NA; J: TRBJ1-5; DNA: TGCGCCAGCGGGAGGGGGAAACAGGAGAATCAGCCCCAGCATTTT; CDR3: CASGRGKQENQPQHF
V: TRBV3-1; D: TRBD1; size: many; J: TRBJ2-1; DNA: TGTGCCAGCAGCTTCGGACAGGGGAATGAGCAGTTCTTC; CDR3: CASSFGQGNEQFF
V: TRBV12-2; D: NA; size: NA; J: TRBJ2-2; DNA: TGTGCAAGGGGGGGGGAGCTGTTTTTT; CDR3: CARGGELFF
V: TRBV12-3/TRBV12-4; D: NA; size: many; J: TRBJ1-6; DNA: TGTGCCAGCACCCCGGGGGGGGATAATTCACCCCTCCACTTT; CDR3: CASTPGGDNSPLHF
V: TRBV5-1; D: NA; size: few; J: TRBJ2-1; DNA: TGCGCCAGCAGTGACCCCTGGGGATACAATGAGCAGTTCTTC; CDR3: CASSDPWGYNEQFF
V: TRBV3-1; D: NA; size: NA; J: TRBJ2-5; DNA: TGTGCCAGCAGCCCCGTTGACAGGTCGGCGGAGACCCAGTACTTC; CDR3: CASSPVDRSAETQYF
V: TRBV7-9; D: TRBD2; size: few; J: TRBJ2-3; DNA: TGTGCCAGCAGCTTAGTCTTGGCGGGGGACACAGATACGCAGTATTTT; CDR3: CASSLVLAGDTDTQYF
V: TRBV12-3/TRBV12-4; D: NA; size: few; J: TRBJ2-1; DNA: TGTGCCAGCACCCGGGGAGGCCCCTCCTACAATGAGCAGTTCTTC; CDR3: CASTRGGPSYNEQFF
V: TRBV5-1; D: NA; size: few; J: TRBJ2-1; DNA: TGCGCCAGCAGCCGACTAGTAAATGAGCAGTTCTTC; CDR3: CASSRLVNEQFF
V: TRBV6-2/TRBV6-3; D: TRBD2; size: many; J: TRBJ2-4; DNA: TGTGCCATCCTTAGCGGGGGGGCGTCCAAAAACATTCAGTACTTC; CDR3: CAILSGGASKNIQYF
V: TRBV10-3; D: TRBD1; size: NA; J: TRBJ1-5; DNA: TGTGCCATCAGTGATAGGACAGGGGTTCAGCCCCAGCATTTT; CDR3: CAISDRTGVQPQHF
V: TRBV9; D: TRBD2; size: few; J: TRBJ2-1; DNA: TGTGCCAGCAGCGTAGGGACTAGCGGGGGGGCCGGGAATGAGCAGTTCTTC; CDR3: CASSVGTSGGAGNEQFF
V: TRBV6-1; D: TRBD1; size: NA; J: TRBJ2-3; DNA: TGTGCCAGCAGTGAAGCCGGAGGGACAGGGGGGTATTTT; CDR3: CASSEAGGTGGYF
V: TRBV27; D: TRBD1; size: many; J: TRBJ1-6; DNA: TGTGCCAGCAAGAGGGGACAGGGGACCTATAATTCACCCCTCCACTTT; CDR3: CASKRGQGTYNSPLHF
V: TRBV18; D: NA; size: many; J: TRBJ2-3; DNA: TGTGCCAGCTCACCGTGGGAGGCAGATACGCAGTATTTT; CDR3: CASSPWEADTQYF
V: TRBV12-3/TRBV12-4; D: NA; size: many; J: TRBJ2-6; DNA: TGTGCCAGCAGTTTAGCGGCTCCTGGGGCCAACGTCCTGACTTTC; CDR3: CASSLAAPGANVLTF
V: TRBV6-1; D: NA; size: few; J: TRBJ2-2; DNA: TGTGCCAGCTTCGTTACCGGGGAGCTGTTTTTT; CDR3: CASFVTGELFF
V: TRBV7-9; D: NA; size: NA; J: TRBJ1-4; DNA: TGTGCCAGCAGCACGCGTCAGGGCGGCGAAAAACTGATTTTT; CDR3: CASSTRQGGEKLIF
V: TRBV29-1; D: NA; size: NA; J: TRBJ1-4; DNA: TGCAGCGTTGGTCCAACCGGGACTCCGAATGAAAAACTGTTTTTT; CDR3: CSVGPTGTPNEKLFF
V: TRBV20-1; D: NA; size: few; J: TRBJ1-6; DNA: TGCAGTGCTCCAGATAGATGGGATTCACCCCTCCACTTT; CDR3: CSAPDRWDSPLHF
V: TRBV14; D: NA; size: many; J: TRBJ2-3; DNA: TGTGCCAGCAGCCGGGGCCCCACAGATACGCAGTATTTT; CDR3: CASSRGPTDTQYF
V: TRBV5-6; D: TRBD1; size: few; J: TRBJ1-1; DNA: TGTGCCAGCAGCTTGGGTTCCGACAGGGTCTTCACTGAAGCTTTCTTT; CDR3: CASSLGSDRVFTEAFF
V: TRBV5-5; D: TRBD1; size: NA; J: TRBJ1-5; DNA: TGTGCCAGCAGCCGGGACAGGGAGGGATTTAGGTCCCAGCATTTT; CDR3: CASSRDREGFRSQHF
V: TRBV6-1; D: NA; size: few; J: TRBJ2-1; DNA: TGTGCCAGCTTGGACACTACGGGGAATGAGCAGTTCTTC; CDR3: CASLDTTGNEQFF
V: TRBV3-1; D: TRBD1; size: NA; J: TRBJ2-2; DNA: TGTGCCAGCAGCCCCACCGGGACAGGGACCGGGGAGCTGTTTTTT; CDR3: CASSPTGTGTGELFF
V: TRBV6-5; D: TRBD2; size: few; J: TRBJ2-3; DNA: TGTGCCAGCAGTTACAGACCTCCGACTAGCGGAAAAACAGATACGCAGTATTTT; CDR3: CASSYRPPTSGKTDTQYF
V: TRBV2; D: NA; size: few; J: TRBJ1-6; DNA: TGTGCCAGCAGTGCCCAGACACGCACCCGGAGTTCACCCCTCCACTTT; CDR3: CASSAQTRTRSSPLHF
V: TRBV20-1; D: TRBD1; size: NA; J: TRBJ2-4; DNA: TGCAGTGCTGGGGACAGGGCGAAAAACATTCAGTACTTC; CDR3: CSAGDRAKNIQYF
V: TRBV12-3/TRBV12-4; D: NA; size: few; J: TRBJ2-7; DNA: TGTGCCAGCAGTGCCTTACTCGGAACCTCCTACGAGCAGTACTTC; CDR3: CASSALLGTSYEQYF
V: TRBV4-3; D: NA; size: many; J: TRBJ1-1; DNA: TGCGCCAGCAGCGCATCGCGGGGCTTAGTACGGAACACTGAAGCTTTCTTT; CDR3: CASSASRGLVRNTEAFF
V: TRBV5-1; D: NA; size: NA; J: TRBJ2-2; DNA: TGCGCCAGCTGCCAACAGGGCACCGGGGAGCTGTTTTTT; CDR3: CASCQQGTGELFF
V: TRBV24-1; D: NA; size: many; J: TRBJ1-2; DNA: TGTGCCACCTCCACAGAGATGCTCGACTATGGCTACACCTTC; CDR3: CATSTEMLDYGYTF
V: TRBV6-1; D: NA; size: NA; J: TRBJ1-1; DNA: TGTGCCAGCAGGCAGGGGTGGGCTTCAGACACTGAAGCTTTCTTT; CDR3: CASRQGWASDTEAFF
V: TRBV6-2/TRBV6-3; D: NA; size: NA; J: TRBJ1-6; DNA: TGTGCCAGCAGTTCGACTAAACAGCATTCACCCCTCCACTTT; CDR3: CASSSTKQHSPLHF
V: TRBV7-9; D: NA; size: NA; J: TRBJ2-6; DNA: TGTGCCAGCAGCACCACTTCAGGGGCTGGGGCCAACGTCCTGACTTTC; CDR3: CASSTTSGAGANVLTF
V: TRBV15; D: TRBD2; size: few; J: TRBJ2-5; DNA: TGTGCCACCAGCAGCGGGCGGGGACTAGGGCAAGAGACCCAGTACTTC; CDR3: CATSSGRGLGQETQYF
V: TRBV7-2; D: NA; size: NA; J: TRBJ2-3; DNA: TGTGCCAGCAGCTCTCAGGTGGGGGGAGGATCAGATACGCAGTATTTT; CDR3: CASSSQVGGGSDTQYF
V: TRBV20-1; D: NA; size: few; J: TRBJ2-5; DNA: TGCAGTGCTAGAGATAGACAGAGGTTGGAGACCCAGTACTTC; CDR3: CSARDRQRLETQYF
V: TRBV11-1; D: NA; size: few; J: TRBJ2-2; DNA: TGTGCCAGCAGCTCAGGGCCGGAGCTGTTTTTT; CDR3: CASSSGPELFF
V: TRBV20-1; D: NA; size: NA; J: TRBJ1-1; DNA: TGCAGTGCGGCTGAACAGTTGAAAACTGAAGCTTTCTTT; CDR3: CSAAEQLKTEAFF
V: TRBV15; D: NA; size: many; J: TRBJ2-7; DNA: TGTGCCACCAGCACTTTCCGGGGTAAAGGTTACGAGCAGTACTTC; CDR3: CATSTFRGKGYEQYF
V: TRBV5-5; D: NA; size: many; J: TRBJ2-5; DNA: TGTGCCAGCAGCTTGGATCCGGTCCAGGGGGGGGAGACCCAGTACTTC; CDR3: CASSLDPVQGGETQYF
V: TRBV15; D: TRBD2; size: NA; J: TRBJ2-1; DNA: TGTGCCACCAGCAGTGAACCCTCGGGGGGGCAGTTCTTC; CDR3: CATSSEPSGGQFF
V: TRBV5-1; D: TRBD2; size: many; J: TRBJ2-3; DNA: TGCGCCAGCAGCTCAATTAGCGGGGGGGGGACAGATACGCAGTATTTT; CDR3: CASSSISGGGTDTQYF
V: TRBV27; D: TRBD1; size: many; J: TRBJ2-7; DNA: TGTGCCAGCAGGGAATTATGGGACAGGGGCCACGAGCAGTACTTC; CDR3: CASRELWDRGHEQYF
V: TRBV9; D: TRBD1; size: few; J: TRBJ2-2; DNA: TGTGCCAGCAGCGTAGAGGGACAGATAAACACCGGGGAGCTGTTTTTT; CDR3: CASSVEGQINTGELFF